The sequence of this TCR beta chain was determined in a study of Graves' ophthalmopathy and Graves' hyperthyroidism. Study-wide points: Appearing in blood as well were most expanded thyroid clonotypes above 0.001 frequency. Ophthalmopathy progression was predicted by the model at around 70% sensitivity and approximately 72% specificity.

In germline, CDR1 is SGHRS, CDR2 YFSETQ. This CDR3 region has 12 residues. V was shortened by 4 bases and J by 3 bases, with 7 bases between the two germline ends. Patients in the hyperthyroidism group, adults aged 18 to 65, were newly diagnosed, under 2 months' duration. Orbital computed tomography, together with clinical symptoms, serum thyroxine, TRAb and thyroid ultrasound, was used for diagnosis. Amplified material comprised TCR beta CDR3 regions derived from RNA transcripts. HTBI-primed RT-PCR formed the first round, and a multiplex PCR formed the second. TCRdb redid the calling of the multiplex PCR reads with MiXCR, one entry per CDR3 protein. The data show approximately 1.2 million distinct CDR3 sequences, with approximately 35% seen just once and roughly 11% held by the top ten. This clonotype was picked up many times. Its matching antigen is unknown.

The sequence was collected from an adult man with Graves' hyperthyroidism. V is TRBV5-1 and J is TRBJ1-2, with D uncertain. The specimen was peripheral blood or thyroid tissue (not recorded which). This chain's CDR3 is CASSHSYYGYTF. The CDR3 DNA sequence: TGCGCCAGCAGCCACTCGTACTATGGCTACACCTTC.